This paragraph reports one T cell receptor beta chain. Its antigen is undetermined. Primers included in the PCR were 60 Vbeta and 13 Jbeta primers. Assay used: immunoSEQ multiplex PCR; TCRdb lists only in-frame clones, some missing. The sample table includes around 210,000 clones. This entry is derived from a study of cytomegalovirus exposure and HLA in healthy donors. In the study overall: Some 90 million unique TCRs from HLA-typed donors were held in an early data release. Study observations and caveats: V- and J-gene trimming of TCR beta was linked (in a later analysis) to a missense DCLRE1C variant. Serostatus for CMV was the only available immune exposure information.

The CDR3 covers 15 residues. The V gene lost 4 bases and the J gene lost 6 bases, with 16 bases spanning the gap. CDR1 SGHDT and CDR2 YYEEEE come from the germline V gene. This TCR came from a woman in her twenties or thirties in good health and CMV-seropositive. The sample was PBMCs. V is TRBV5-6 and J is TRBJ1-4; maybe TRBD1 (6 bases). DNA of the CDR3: TGTGCCAGCAGCCTCTCGGGGGGCGCGGATGAAAAACTGTTTTTT. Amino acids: CASSLSGGADEKLFF.